This TCR beta chain was recovered during a study of blood T cell repertoires in COVID-19. Study at large: Italy, Spain and the United States were the sources of the convalescent and acute COVID-19 samples.

In the study's own analysis: Estimation of nucleated cell counts was performed using reference gene primer amplification. Here immunoSEQ multiplex PCR was the method, and the copy in TCRdb shows in-frame clones only, minus some. Clone size and V and J calls were adopted from that table, with D and trimming inferred from the DNA. The data contain about 200,000 clones, roughly 80% of them singletons. Sequenced material: peripheral blood. This receptor was taken from a human donor in a cohort sampled during active COVID-19.

The CDR3 region has the DNA TGTGCCAGTAGTATTGCGGGAGCTGGTCCCTACGAGCAGTACTTC. The encoded protein is CASSIAGAGPYEQYF. The chain combines TRBV19 with TRBJ2-7; 7 nucleotides agree with TRBD2. CDR3 size: 15 residues. V trimming: 3 bases; J trimming: 2 bases; junction bases outside the gene matches: 7. Per germline, CDR1 LNHDA and CDR2 SQIVND (reference sequence).